This T cell receptor (beta chain) was sequenced in a study of shared T cell receptors in the human thymus. Clones were sequenced by immunoSEQ multiplex PCR, and TCRdb holds only the in-frame ones, with some missing. In the table there are under 850,000 clones, approximately 87% of which are singletons. Looked up from germline, CDR1 is SNHLY and CDR2 is FYNNEI. The V end was cut by 2 bases, the J end by 4 bases, with 6 bases between. The CDR3 has 12 residues. On this clone itself: This same CDR3 is encoded by further DNA sequences in the sample.

The sample was also reused in another study, on human thymus T cells. That report notes: As related research reported, thymic repertoires overlapped highly among unrelated individuals.

Sequencing was done on a sample of thymocytes. The sequence was obtained from a boy in the first two years of life with a congenital heart defect. The chain is built from TRBV2 and TRBJ2-7; tentatively, D is TRBD2 (5 bases). The CDR3 DNA follows: TGTGCCAGCAGTGAATCGGGGTACGAGCAGTACTTC. This encodes CASSESGYEQYF.